The present entry profiles one T cell receptor beta chain with its context. This sample stems from a study of early T cells in non-severe SARS-CoV-2 infection. Attachment of unique molecular identifiers was made to individual cDNA molecules. MiXCR, applied by TCRdb to the 5' RACE reads, yields one record per CDR3 protein. The sample has 45,000 to 50,000 distinct CDR3 sequences, about 6% seen once. The germline gives CDR1 SGHVS, CDR2 FNYEAQ. CDR3 size: 16 residues. Trimming took off 0 bases at V and 2 bases at J, with 12 bases between the two ends. The sequence derives from an adult who was a healthcare worker with PCR-confirmed SARS-CoV-2 infection or an uninfected control (not recorded which). V and J are TRBV7-6 and TRBJ2-3; D is ambiguous. Sequenced here: whole blood, sampled at baseline. The CDR3 nucleotides are TGTGCCAGCAGCTTAGCGTTTCACCAGGACACAGATACGCAGTATTTT. It specifies CASSLAFHQDTDTQYF.